This T cell receptor (beta chain) appears in the sequencing data of a study of regulatory T cells in long-lasting Graves disease. The CDR3 is 15 amino acids. Germline trimming cut 8 bases from V and 6 bases from J; bases unmatched to any gene: 15. From germline, CDR1 is MNHNS and CDR2 SASEGT. This clonotype was recorded many times. Library construction for TCR beta used iRepertoire HTBI primers and Arm-PCR of CDR3 regions. From the multiplex PCR reads, TCRdb called clonotypes with MiXCR, one entry per CDR3 protein. The data hold approximately 540,000 distinct CDR3 sequences, with approximately 12% observed a single time. Documented time point: newly diagnosed GD, antithyroid drugs for less than 3 months. From PBMCs, RNA was extracted and then used to make the TCR library. These data were likewise used in another study, on T cells in Graves' hyperthyroidism and ophthalmopathy.

The sequencing here drew on peripheral blood mononuclear cells (PBMCs), taken at new diagnosis, from a patient treated with antithyroid drugs. The rearrangement uses TRBV6-1 and TRBJ2-7, with 8 bases fitting TRBD2. This sequence was found in a woman under 40 with Graves disease. The CDR3 DNA reads as TGTGCCAGCCGGATATCTCTTAGCGGGGTCGCCGAGCAGTACTTC. Translated: CASRISLSGVAEQYF.